The next 17 T cell receptor beta chains were all read from a single sample in a study of blood T cell repertoires in COVID-19. TCRdb's copy holds only in-frame clones and misses some; the assay was immunoSEQ multiplex PCR. The repertoire includes a few hundred thousand clones, roughly 88% of them detected once, and more than 0.95% sits in the top ten. Sequencing was carried out using PBMCs or T cells enriched from blood (not recorded which). The receptors were gathered from a woman in her thirties or forties with acute COVID-19.

The CDR3 loop is CSVSLQSTNEKLFF. CDR3 bases: TGCAGCGTTTCTCTCCAGTCAACTAATGAAAAACTGTTTTTT. The chain carries TRBV29-1 and TRBJ1-4; the D is unclear. CDR1 is SQVTM, CDR2 ANQGSEA, per germline. V gave up 5 bases and J gave up 0 bases, with 10 bases separating them. The CDR3 spans 14 residues. The full variable domain, completed using reference TRBV29-1 and TRBJ1-4, is SAVISQKPSRDICQRGTSLTIQCQVDSQVTMMFWYRQQPGQSLTLIATANQGSEATYESGFVIDKFPISRPNLTFSTLTVSNMSPEDSSIYLCSVSLQSTNEKLFFGSGTQLSVL.

This chain uses TRBV4-1 with TRBJ1-2, with D perhaps matching TRBD1 (6 bases). V was trimmed by 3 bases and J by 7 bases, leaving 24 bases between them. The CDR3 spans 17 residues. Germline V gives CDR1 MGHRA, CDR2 YSYEKL. The CDR3 loop reads CASSQPLGGGPTGGYTF. CDR3 DNA: TGCGCCAGCAGCCAGCCCCTTGGGGGGGGCCCCACGGGTGGCTACACCTTC.

This chain connects TRBV6-5 to TRBJ1-2; TRBD1 might be the D (5 bases). Germline assignment: CDR1 MNHEY and CDR2 SVGAGI. The CDR3 has 15 residues. With 2 bases removed from V and 6 bases from J, the gap between germline ends came to 16 bases. The CDR3 sequence: CASSYGAPVSNGYTF. In DNA, the CDR3 is TGTGCCAGCAGTTACGGGGCGCCCGTATCCAATGGCTACACCTTC.

The chain couples TRBV7-8 to TRBJ2-1; D is possibly TRBD2 (5 bases). V shed 5 bases and J shed 12 bases, with 20 bases lying between them. The CDR3 runs to 14 residues. Germline CDR1 reads SGHVS; CDR2 reads FQNEAQ. For the CDR3, the DNA is TGTGCCAGCAGCGAAATAGCGACACCCTATGTGCAGTTCTTC. Amino acid sequence: CASSEIATPYVQFF.

This clone was detected once. This chain connects TRBV10-3 to TRBJ1-5; TRBD1 is a possible D gene (6 bases). CDR1 is ENHRY and CDR2 is SYGVKD in the germline V gene. The CDR3 covers 15 residues. V was trimmed by 5 bases and J by 6 bases, leaving 17 bases between them. DNA of the CDR3: TGTGCCATCAGTCCGAGGGGGGGGGCCGGTCAGCCCCAGCATTTT. It specifies CAISPRGGAGQPQHF.

The chain links TRBV28 to TRBJ1-5; TRBD1 agrees at 7 bases. The CDR3 contains 15 residues. The germline gives CDR1 MDHEN, CDR2 SYDVKM. V lost 6 bases, J lost 4 bases, and 9 bases stayed unmatched. The CDR3: CASSTYRGGNQPQHF. For the CDR3, the DNA is TGTGCCAGCAGCACTTACAGGGGTGGGAATCAGCCCCAGCATTTT.

The chain links TRBV9 to TRBJ1-2; TRBD1 is a possible D gene (6 bases). CDR1 is SGDLS and CDR2 is YYNGEE in the germline V gene. CDR3 size: 14 residues. Trimming stripped 4 bases from V and 2 bases from J, with 12 bases between. The CDR3, as DNA: TGTGCCAGCAGCTCCCGGACAGCAAACTATGGCTACACCTTC. As protein: CASSSRTANYGYTF.

This chain links TRBV10-2 with TRBJ1-6, with D perhaps TRBD1 (6 bases). V lost 6 bases and J lost 6, with 15 bases in between. The CDR3 loop spans 15 amino acids. Looked up from germline, CDR1 is WSHSY and CDR2 is SAAADI. The CDR3 DNA is TGCGCCAGCAGATCATCAGGGGCAAGTAATTCACCCCTCCACTTT. Amino acids: CASRSSGASNSPLHF.

V usage is TRBV27 and J usage is TRBJ1-5, with a possible D match to TRBD1 (5 bases). The CDR3 is 14 residues long. With 4 bases removed from V and 6 bases from J, the gap between germline ends came to 13 bases. Germline CDR1 and CDR2: MNHEY and SMNVEV (reference sequence). The CDR3 DNA sequence: TGTGCCAGCAGTTCGACAGTCGGAAGTCAGCCCCAGCATTTT. This codes for CASSSTVGSQPQHF.

This rearrangement joins TRBV19 to TRBJ2-7; unclear D gene. Germline assignment: CDR1 LNHDA and CDR2 SQIVND (reference sequence). Trimming pared 2 bases from V and 2 bases from J, leaving 13 bases between. CDR3 length: 15 amino acids. The CDR3 here is CASSISSGTTYEQYV. The CDR3, as DNA: TGTGCCAGTAGTATATCCTCAGGAACCACCTACGAGCAGTACGTC.

The sample holds a few counts of this clone. This sequence joins TRBV12-3 or TRBV12-4 and TRBJ2-7; D is uncertain. Between the trimmed V and J ends, which lost 2 bases and 3 bases, there was a span of 8 bases. CDR3 length: 13 residues. CDR3 nucleotide sequence: TGTGCCAGCAGTTTAATTGTCAGCTACGAGCAGTACTTC. As protein: CASSLIVSYEQYF.

This chain connects TRBV18 to TRBJ2-3; 7 nucleotides agree with TRBD2. V lost 10 bases and J lost 3; bases outside the gene matches: 10. This CDR3 is built from 14 residues. In germline, CDR1 is KGHSH, CDR2 LQKENI. CDR3 nucleotides: TGTGCCACCGGTCGGGAGGTGGATACAGATACGCAGTATTTT. The encoded protein is CATGREVDTDTQYF.

The chain couples TRBV15 to TRBJ2-1, with 10 bases that match TRBD1. Germline V CDR1 and CDR2: LNHNV, YYDKDF (reference sequence). J gave up 7 bases and V 4 bases, and 7 bases lay outside the gene matches. The CDR3 has 15 residues. CDR3 bases: TGTGCCACCAGCATTCCGGGACAGGGGAGGAATGAGCAGTTCTTC. Translated, it gives CATSIPGQGRNEQFF.

The chain is built from TRBV2 and TRBJ1-2; the match to TRBD1 covers 11 bases. The germline V gene encodes CDR1 SNHLY and CDR2 FYNNEI. The junction had 2 bases not matched to a gene; V was cut back by 3 bases and J by 5 bases. The length of the CDR3 is 14 residues. The CDR3: CASSEGTGGYGYTF. The CDR3, as DNA: TGTGCCAGCAGTGAGGGGACAGGGGGTTATGGCTACACCTTC. Drawing the rest from reference TRBV2 and TRBJ1-2, the complete variable domain is EPEVTQTPSHQVTQMGQEVILRCVPISNHLYFYWYRQILGQKVEFLVSFYNNEISEKSEIFDDQFSVERPDGSNFTLKIRSTKLEDSAMYFCASSEGTGGYGYTFGSGTRLTVV.

The rearrangement links TRBV19 to TRBJ2-1; 7 bases fit TRBD2. The CDR3 consists of 13 residues. Germline CDR1 is LNHDA and CDR2 is SQIVND (reference sequence). V dropped 10 bases and J dropped 4; count of bases not matched to a gene: 7. The CDR3: CATRPSGYNEQFF. The CDR3 nucleotides read TGTGCCACCCGTCCTAGCGGTTACAATGAGCAGTTCTTC.

V usage is TRBV4-3 and J usage is TRBJ2-3; possible D gene TRBD1, 5 bases. CDR3 length: 18 residues. The germline V gene encodes CDR1 LGHNA and CDR2 YSLEER. V was shortened by 1 base and J by 4 bases, with 21 bases between the two germline ends. The CDR3 nucleotides read TGCGCCAGCAGCCAAGTCGCGAGGAGCACTGACAGTCCAGATACGCAGTATTTT. Translation: CASSQVARSTDSPDTQYF.

In this sample, this clone turned up a few times. The V call is TRBV15, the J call TRBJ1-2, with TRBD1 as a possible D gene (5 bases). This CDR3 is built from 15 residues. V was shortened by 0 bases and J by 5 bases, with 13 bases between the two germline ends. CDR1 is LNHNV and CDR2 is YYDKDF in the germline V gene (reference sequence). This chain's CDR3 is CATSRDRRVGYGYTF. As DNA, the CDR3 is TGTGCCACCAGCAGAGATCGCAGGGTGGGATATGGCTACACCTTC.